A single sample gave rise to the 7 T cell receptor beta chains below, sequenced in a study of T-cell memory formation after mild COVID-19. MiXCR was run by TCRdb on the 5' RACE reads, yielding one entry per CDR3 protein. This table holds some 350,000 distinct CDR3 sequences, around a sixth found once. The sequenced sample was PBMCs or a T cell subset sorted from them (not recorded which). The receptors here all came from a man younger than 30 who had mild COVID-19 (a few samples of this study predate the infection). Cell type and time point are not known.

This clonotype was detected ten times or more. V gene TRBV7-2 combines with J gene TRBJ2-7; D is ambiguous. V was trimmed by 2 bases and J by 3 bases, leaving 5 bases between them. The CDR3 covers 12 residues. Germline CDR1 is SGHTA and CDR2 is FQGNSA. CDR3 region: CASSLSGYEQYV. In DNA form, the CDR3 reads TGTGCCAGCAGCTTATCCGGCTACGAGCAGTACGTC.

This CDR3 is CASNNWSRGLAGGPDETQYF. The CDR3 DNA is TGTGCCAGCAACAACTGGAGCAGGGGGCTAGCGGGGGGCCCTGATGAGACCCAGTACTTC. This chain joins TRBV12-3 or TRBV12-4 and TRBJ2-5, with 11 bases fitting TRBD2. V trimming: 7 bases; J trimming: 5 bases; junction bases outside the gene matches: 24. The CDR3 is 20 amino acids.

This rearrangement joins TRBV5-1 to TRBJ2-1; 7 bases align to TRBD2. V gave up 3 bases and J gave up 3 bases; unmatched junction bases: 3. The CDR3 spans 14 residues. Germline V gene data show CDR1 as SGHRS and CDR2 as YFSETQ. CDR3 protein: CASSSTSFYNEQFF. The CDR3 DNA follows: TGCGCCAGCAGCTCGACTAGCTTCTACAATGAGCAGTTCTTC.

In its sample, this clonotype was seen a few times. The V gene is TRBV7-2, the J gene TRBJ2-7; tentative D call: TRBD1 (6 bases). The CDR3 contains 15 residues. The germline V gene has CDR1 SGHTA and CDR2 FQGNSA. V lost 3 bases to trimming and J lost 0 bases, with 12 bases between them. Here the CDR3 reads CASSLSGHLSYEQYF. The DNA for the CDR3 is TGTGCCAGCAGCTTGTCGGGACACCTCTCCTACGAGCAGTACTTC. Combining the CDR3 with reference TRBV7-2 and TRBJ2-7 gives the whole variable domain GAGVSQSPSNKVTEKGKDVELRCDPISGHTALYWYRQSLGQGLEFLIYFQGNSAPDKSGLPSDRFSAERTGGSVSTLTIQRTQQEDSAVYLCASSLSGHLSYEQYFGPGTRLTVT.

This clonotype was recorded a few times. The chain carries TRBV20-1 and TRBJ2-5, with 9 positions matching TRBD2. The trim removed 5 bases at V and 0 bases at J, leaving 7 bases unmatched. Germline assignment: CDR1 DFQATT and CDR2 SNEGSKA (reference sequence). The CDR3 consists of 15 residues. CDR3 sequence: CSALLASGDQETQYF. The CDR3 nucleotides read TGCAGTGCTCTCTTGGCTAGCGGGGACCAAGAGACCCAGTACTTC.

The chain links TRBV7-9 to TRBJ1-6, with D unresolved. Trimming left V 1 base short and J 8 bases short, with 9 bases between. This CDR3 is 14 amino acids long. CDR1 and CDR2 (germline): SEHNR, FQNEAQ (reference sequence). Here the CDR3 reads CASSLDPSYSPLHF. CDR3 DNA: TGTGCCAGCAGCTTAGACCCGAGCTATTCACCCCTCCACTTT. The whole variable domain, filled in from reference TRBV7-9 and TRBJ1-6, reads DTGVSQNPRHKITKRGQNVTFRCDPISEHNRLYWYRQTLGQGPEFLTYFQNEAQLEKSRLLSDRFSAERPKGSFSTLEIQRTEQGDSAMYLCASSLDPSYSPLHFGNGTRLTVT.

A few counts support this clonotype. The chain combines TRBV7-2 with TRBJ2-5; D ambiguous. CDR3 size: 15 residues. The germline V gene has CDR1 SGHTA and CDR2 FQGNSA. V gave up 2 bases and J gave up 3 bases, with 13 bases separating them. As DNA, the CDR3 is TGTGCCAGCAGCTTATCCGGCCAAAGAAAAGAGACCCAGTACTTC. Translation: CASSLSGQRKETQYF.